This T cell receptor (beta chain) originates from a study of shared clonotypes between healthy human individuals. Unsorted PBMC samples were amplified in replicate PCRs containing roughly 290 ng DNA, some 30,000 T cell genomes. The repertoire was sequenced with immunoSEQ multiplex PCR; TCRdb's copy has only in-frame clones and lacks some. The sample records around 440,000 clones, around 77% being singletons. Overall study results and limits: Investigators collected only blood, and repertoires in tissues likely differ.

About this clone: What it binds is unknown.

Every one of the donors was a Caucasian adult that lived in Nashville, Tennessee. Sequenced: PBMCs. The origin of this receptor is a middle-aged woman in good health. Some clones in this sample may be carry-over from other donors' samples.

CDR3 nucleotides: TGTGCCAGCAGCTCCCGGACAGGCATAGCTAGCACAGATACGCAGTATTTT. Protein product: CASSSRTGIASTDTQYF. V usage is TRBV11-3 and J usage is TRBJ2-3; 7 bases fit TRBD1. CDR3 length: 17 residues. The V gene end was trimmed by 4 bases and the J gene end by 0 bases; junction bases not matched to a gene: 10. Germline assignment: CDR1 SGHNT and CDR2 YENEEA.